What follows describes a single T cell receptor beta chain. V was pared by 0 bases and J by 8 bases, with 25 bases between. This CDR3 spans 18 amino acids. Germline assignment: CDR1 LGHNA and CDR2 YSLEER. This sample was included in a study of blood T cell repertoires in COVID-19. Authors' data handling: Amplification of reference gene primers provided the estimated nucleated cell counts. The method was immunoSEQ multiplex PCR; TCRdb's version includes in-frame clones alone and lacks a portion of them. D and trimming were read from the DNA, whereas the V and J calls and clone size are those reported in that table. Of some 490,000 clones listed, over 75% are singletons.

This receptor was obtained from a human donor in a cohort sampled during active COVID-19. The sample consisted of peripheral blood. The V gene is TRBV4-3, the J gene TRBJ1-2; D possibly corresponds to TRBD1 (5 bases). The CDR3 sequence: CASSQEGLSGQGFWGYTF. CDR3 bases: TGCGCCAGCAGCCAAGAAGGTCTTTCCGGGCAGGGCTTTTGGGGCTACACCTTC.